This T cell receptor (beta chain) was observed in a study of blood T cell repertoires in COVID-19 (dated by TCRdb to the early 2020s). Some background on the complete study: Samples from collaborators originated in the United States, Italy and Spain and spanned both the acute and convalescent phases of COVID-19. The sample metadata nearly always contained a de-identified subject ID, COVID-19 status, age in years and sex. A freely available public database, intended as a resource for researchers studying the immune response to SARS-CoV-2, is where the repertoires were released. The prospective study material was composed of cDNA or gDNA derived from T cells, B-cell-depleted T cells, or PBMCs. Samples came from the ongoing ImmuneRACE study (first 160 participants) plus 1,254 subjects from 6 global collaborators. The dataset comprised deeply sampled blood TCRbeta repertoires from subjects exposed to, actively infected with, or recovered from COVID-19. Where available, HLA class I and class II types were obtained from metadata supplied by the sample provider rather than from assay-based typing.

One collaborating source in Seattle enrolled patients during active infection and followed them longitudinally through the course of disease. The collaborating institutions used their own protocols to collect whole blood in K2EDTA tubes. For TCRbeta analysis, collaborators shipped samples in one of three forms: frozen whole blood, isolated PBMCs, or DNA extracted from either of those sample types. As concerns this clone: Its antigen specificity is not known. No base-level quality is on record; no much larger clone is a single base apart.

TCRbeta CDR3 regions were amplified from genomic DNA by means of the immunoSEQ Assay, a bias-controlled multiplex PCR. The published analysis was carried out like this. Within the assay, amplification of reference gene primers was used to estimate how many nucleated cells each sample contained. Sequence reads were collapsed and filtered to measure the absolute abundance of every unique TCRbeta CDR3 rearrangement. For each sample, productive Simpson clonality was calculated as the square root of Simpson's diversity index over productive rearrangements. TCRdb carries this immuneACCESS record with in-frame sequences only. Its versions omit some clonotypes, under half of them owing to an unresolved V gene in the studies checked, with the rest unexplained. V and J calls and clone size are as listed in that table; D and trimming were resolved from the DNA. This sample lists under 200,000 clones; about 85% were detected once. The ten largest clones represent under 7% of the sample.

Paper-wide results and their limitations: The quantity of clinical and demographic metadata differed by source and by participant and was supplied without curation.

The clonotype originates from a woman aged 50 to 65 with COVID-19, enrolled during active disease. What was sequenced was peripheral blood.

In nucleotides, the sequence is TGTGCCAGCAGCATGGGGCAGGGGGCGGCCGGGGAGCTGTTTTTT. This is translated as CASSMGQGAAGELFF. The chain employs TRBV5-4 and TRBJ2-2, with 8 bases aligning to TRBD1. The germline V gene (reference sequence) sets CDR1 to SGHNT and CDR2 to YYREEE. The CDR3 covers 15 residues, taking in both the cysteine and the phenylalanine. The sequence is cut down to CDR3 DNA, 45 bases in frame from base 1. After removal of 4 bases from V and 6 bases from J, the junction retains 8 bases not matched to a gene.